The 18 T cell receptor beta chains below all came from one sample that was sequenced in a study of blood T cell repertoires in COVID-19. Profiled with immunoSEQ multiplex PCR; TCRdb holds only in-frame clones, not every one. The table has roughly 380,000 clones, around nine tenths seen once; the top ten hold less than 2%. The sequencing sample was made of peripheral blood. The receptors come from a woman aged 40 to 55 with COVID-19, enrolled during active disease.

This chain joins TRBV28 and TRBJ1-4, with 7 bases that match TRBD1. J gave up 5 bases and V 5 bases, and 8 bases lay outside the gene matches. The CDR3 covers 15 residues. Germline values: CDR1 MDHEN, CDR2 SYDVKM. CDR3 nucleotide sequence: TGTGCCAGCAGTAGACAGGGTGGGACGAATGAAAAACTGTTTTTT. As protein: CASSRQGGTNEKLFF.

The J gene is TRBJ1-1, the V gene TRBV29-1, with D tentatively TRBD1 (6 bases). Germline V CDR1 and CDR2: SQVTM, ANQGSEA. V gave up 4 bases and J gave up 2 bases, with 14 bases separating them. The CDR3 consists of 14 residues. The CDR3 loop reads CSVGQAPLNTEAFF. CDR3 nucleotide sequence: TGCAGCGTTGGACAGGCTCCTCTCAACACTGAAGCTTTCTTT.

The J gene is TRBJ1-3, the V gene TRBV28; D is possibly TRBD1 (5 bases). The CDR3 sequence is 16 residues long. Germline values: CDR1 MDHEN, CDR2 SYDVKM. The V gene lost 0 bases and the J gene lost 2 bases, with 11 bases spanning the gap. For the CDR3, the DNA is TGTGCCAGCAGTTTATGGGGGGGGGATCCTGGAAACACCATATATTTT. Amino acid sequence: CASSLWGGDPGNTIYF.

The J gene is TRBJ1-1, the V gene TRBV7-3, with D possibly TRBD1 on 5 matching bases. The CDR3 runs 12 residues. Germline V lookup: CDR1 SGHTA, CDR2 FQGTGA. V was trimmed by 5 bases and J by 8 bases, leaving 12 bases between them. CDR3 nucleotides: TGTGCCAGCAGCCTAGATCAGGGAGAAGCTTTCTTT. It translates to CASSLDQGEAFF. Complete variable domain (other parts from reference TRBV7-3 and TRBJ1-1): GAGVSQTPSNKVTEKGKYVELRCDPISGHTALYWYRQSLGQGPEFLIYFQGTGAADDSGLPNDRFFAVRPEGSVSTLKIQRTERGDSAVYLCASSLDQGEAFFGQGTRLTVV.

The chain recombines TRBV6-4 with TRBJ1-4, with TRBD1 matching over 7 bases. V dropped 7 bases and J dropped 1; count of bases not matched to a gene: 9. The length of the CDR3 is 16 residues. From germline, CDR1 is MRHNA and CDR2 SNTAGT. This CDR3 is CASNTGAVGTNEKLFF. The CDR3 DNA reads as TGTGCCAGCAATACAGGGGCAGTGGGAACTAATGAAAAACTGTTTTTT.

The rearrangement uses TRBV18 and TRBJ1-3; no firm D call. The V and J ends lost 3 bases and 0 bases respectively, with 12 bases between them. From germline, CDR1 is KGHSH and CDR2 LQKENI. The CDR3 spans 16 residues. The CDR3 coding sequence is TGTGCCAGCTCACCGGCTTCCACGATCTCTGGAAACACCATATATTTT. Protein sequence: CASSPASTISGNTIYF.

This clone was found a few times. CDR3 coding DNA: TGTGCCAGCAGTTCCTTCGATACGCAGTATTTT. The encoded protein is CASSSFDTQYF. The rearrangement links TRBV6-5 to TRBJ2-3; D call uncertain. This CDR3 spans 11 amino acids. Per germline, CDR1 MNHEY and CDR2 SVGAGI. V gave up 4 bases and J gave up 6 bases, with 5 bases separating them.

CDR3 sequence reads: CASRSFRVADIQYF. The CDR3 nucleotides are TGTGCCAGCAGATCGTTCAGGGTCGCGGACATTCAGTACTTC. This chain uses TRBV28 with TRBJ2-4; the D gene is possibly TRBD1 (5 bases). The CDR3 is 14 residues long. The ends were cut back, 6 bases at V and 8 bases at J, with 17 bases in the middle. The germline V gene encodes CDR1 MDHEN and CDR2 SYDVKM.

This clone occurred once. The CDR3 DNA reads TGTGCCACCCTGAATAGTGCTTCTTGGACCTTC. This codes for CATLNSASWTF. The J gene is TRBJ1-2, the V gene TRBV19, with no clear D. The CDR3 runs 11 residues. Germline V gene sequence: CDR1 LNHDA, CDR2 SQIVND (reference sequence). Trimming took off 10 bases at V and 14 bases at J, with 20 bases between the two ends.

The chain links TRBV27 to TRBJ1-5; D call uncertain. The ends were cut back, 2 bases at V and 2 bases at J, with 10 bases in the middle. The germline V gene encodes CDR1 MNHEY and CDR2 SMNVEV (reference sequence). This CDR3 is built from 15 residues. The CDR3 sequence: CASSLAGLGNQPQHF. CDR3 bases: TGTGCCAGCAGTTTAGCCGGGTTGGGCAATCAGCCCCAGCATTTT.

V gene TRBV19 combines with J gene TRBJ1-3; D gene unclear. CDR1 is LNHDA, CDR2 SQIVND, per germline (reference sequence). This CDR3 spans 11 amino acids. V lost 4 bases, J lost 8 bases, and 6 bases lay in between. In DNA, the CDR3 is TGTGCCAGTAGTACGCGGGACACCATATATTTT. Translation gives CASSTRDTIYF.

The chain recombines TRBV9 with TRBJ1-4, with 9 bases lining up with TRBD1. CDR1 SGDLS and CDR2 YYNGEE come from the germline V gene. V dropped 3 bases and J dropped 6; count of bases not matched to a gene: 9. The CDR3 has 16 amino acids. CDR3 sequence (DNA): TGTGCCAGCAGCGCGGCGGACAGGGGTTGGGATGAAAAACTGTTTTTT. Translated: CASSAADRGWDEKLFF.

The chain is built from TRBV6-2 or TRBV6-3 and TRBJ2-1; D ambiguous. The CDR3 contains 18 residues. Germline V gives CDR1 MNHEY, CDR2 SVGEGT. V lost 0 bases to trimming and J lost 0 bases, with 15 bases between them. Written as DNA, the CDR3 is TGTGCCAGCAGTTACTCAGCCCCCGGTCCCTACTCCTACAATGAGCAGTTCTTC. Amino acids: CASSYSAPGPYSYNEQFF.

The chain recombines TRBV10-3 with TRBJ2-6; 8 nucleotides align to TRBD1. The junction had 6 bases not matched to a gene; V was cut back by 4 bases and J by 4 bases. CDR1 ENHRY and CDR2 SYGVKD come from the germline V gene. The length of the CDR3 is 16 residues. The CDR3 reads CAISGQTGEGANVLTF. CDR3 nucleotides: TGTGCCATCAGTGGGCAGACAGGGGAAGGGGCCAACGTCCTGACTTTC.

J is TRBJ2-7 and V is TRBV28; 11 bases line up with TRBD1. CDR3 length: 17 amino acids. Trimming cost V 6 bases and J 5 bases; bases outside gene matches: 15. CDR1 and CDR2 (germline): MDHEN, SYDVKM. The CDR3 region is CASSTLDRGRFRNEQYF. The CDR3, as DNA: TGTGCCAGCAGCACCCTGGACAGGGGGCGTTTTCGGAACGAGCAGTACTTC. The variable domain in full, completed from reference TRBV28 and TRBJ2-7, reads DVKVTQSSRYLVKRTGEKVFLECVQDMDHENMFWYRQDPGLGLRLIYFSYDVKMKEKGDIPEGYSVSREKKERFSLILESASTNQTSMYLCASSTLDRGRFRNEQYFGPGTRLTVT.

The chain is built from TRBV28 and TRBJ1-4; 9 positions match TRBD1. The germline CDR1 and CDR2 sequences are MDHEN and SYDVKM. The ends lost 5 bases at V and 3 bases at J; junction bases unmatched: 1. The CDR3 length is 14 residues. DNA for the CDR3: TGTGCCAGCAGTCGACAGGGGGCTAATGAAAAACTGTTTTTT. Its protein product is CASSRQGANEKLFF.

The CDR3 DNA follows: TGTGCCAGCAGCCTGACTAGCGGGCGGGTAAACATTCAGTACTTC. Translation gives CASSLTSGRVNIQYF. This rearrangement joins TRBV11-2 to TRBJ2-4, with 10 bases that match TRBD2. The CDR3 has 15 residues. V lost 5 bases, J lost 6 bases, and 7 bases stayed unmatched. Looked up from germline, CDR1 is SGHAT and CDR2 is FQNNGV. Variable domain in full (rest from reference TRBV11-2 and TRBJ2-4): EAGVAQSPRYKIIEKRQSVAFWCNPISGHATLYWYQQILGQGPKLLIQFQNNGVVDDSQLPKDRFSAERLKGVDSTLKIQPAKLEDSAVYLCASSLTSGRVNIQYFGAGTRLSVL.

The chain uses TRBV19 and TRBJ1-5; tentative D call: TRBD1 (5 bases). The CDR3 is 13 amino acids. Germline-derived CDR1 and CDR2 are LNHDA and SQIVND (reference sequence). The V and J ends lost 10 bases and 4 bases respectively, with 14 bases between them. This chain's CDR3 is CATQRQLNQPQHF. CDR3 nucleotide sequence: TGTGCCACACAACGACAGTTAAATCAGCCCCAGCATTTT.